A single sample is the source of the 26 T cell receptor beta chains below, sequenced in a study of PD-L1 blockade in urothelial cancer. Time point described: pretreatment peripheral blood. Produced via immunoSEQ multiplex PCR; TCRdb's table is partial and in-frame only. The sample includes about 55,000 clones, approximately 80% of them seen just once. This sample comprised PBMCs, obtained around atezolizumab (anti-PD-L1) treatment. The receptors derive from a man aged 45-65 years with urothelial cancer.

This chain connects TRBV28 to TRBJ1-2; tentative D call: TRBD1 (6 bases). Germline V gene lookup returns CDR1 MDHEN and CDR2 SYDVKM. The CDR3 spans 13 residues. The germline V and J ends were trimmed by 2 bases and 6 bases, with 10 bases remaining between them. This chain's CDR3 is CASSLVSGDGYTF. Written as DNA, the CDR3 is TGTGCCAGCAGTTTAGTGTCAGGGGATGGCTACACCTTC.

This clone was seen a handful of times. The chain has TRBV10-2 and TRBJ2-7; TRBD1 might be the D (7 bases). The ends were cut back, 8 bases at V and 4 bases at J, with 9 bases in the middle. Germline V gives CDR1 WSHSY, CDR2 SAAADI. This CDR3 is 11 amino acids long. CDR3 DNA sequence: TGCGCCAGCGCAGGGGGGTACGAGCAGTACTTC. It translates to CASAGGYEQYF.

The J gene is TRBJ2-2, the V gene TRBV5-1; TRBD1 agrees at 10 bases. The germline V gene encodes CDR1 SGHRS and CDR2 YFSETQ. CDR3 length equals 16 residues. J gave up 5 bases and V 4 bases, and 8 bases lay outside the gene matches. CDR3 protein: CASSPVRTGGTGELFF. The DNA of the CDR3 is TGCGCCAGCAGCCCTGTTAGGACAGGGGGGACCGGGGAGCTGTTTTTT.

The rearrangement links TRBV27 to TRBJ2-1, with 11 positions matching TRBD2. The V segment lost 5 bases and the J segment 7 bases; nucleotides outside the gene matches: 4. Germline V gives CDR1 MNHEY, CDR2 SMNVEV (reference sequence). The CDR3 spans 14 residues. In DNA, the CDR3 is TGTGCCAGCAGTCTAGGGACTAGCGGTAATGAGCAGTTCTTC. This codes for CASSLGTSGNEQFF.

The rearrangement joins TRBV4-3 to TRBJ2-2; the match to TRBD2 covers 14 bases. Germline CDR1 and CDR2: LGHNA and YSLEER. V dropped 1 base and J dropped 5; count of bases not matched to a gene: 12. This CDR3 spans 20 amino acids. The CDR3 reads CASSQALARLAGGRTGELFF. In DNA form, the CDR3 reads TGCGCCAGCAGCCAAGCCCTCGCGCGACTAGCGGGAGGGAGGACCGGGGAGCTGTTTTTT.

The V gene is TRBV18, the J gene TRBJ2-5; 8 nucleotides line up with TRBD2. V was clipped by 6 bases and J by 11 bases; unmatched bases: 5. The CDR3 runs to 11 residues. Germline assignment: CDR1 KGHSH and CDR2 LQKENI. The CDR3 coding sequence is TGTGCCAGCTCCAATGGCGGGGGGCAGTACTTC. Amino acid sequence: CASSNGGGQYF.

This clone has at least ten counts. The chain has TRBV5-8 and TRBJ1-2; weak D call: TRBD1 (6 bases). Germline V gene lookup returns CDR1 SGHTS and CDR2 YDEGEE. This CDR3 has 11 residues. CDR3 DNA: TGTGCGACAGGCATCAACTATGGCTACACCTTC. As protein: CATGINYGYTF.

The chain carries TRBV9 and TRBJ2-6, with unresolved D. The V gene lost 0 bases and the J gene lost 0 bases, with 4 bases spanning the gap. The germline V gene encodes CDR1 SGDLS and CDR2 YYNGEE. This CDR3 contains 15 residues. The CDR3 spells CASSVAGSGANVLTF. CDR3 DNA sequence: TGTGCCAGCAGCGTAGCCGGCTCTGGGGCCAACGTCCTGACTTTC.

V and J are TRBV7-9 and TRBJ2-7, with D tentatively TRBD1 (5 bases). This CDR3 is 17 amino acids long. In germline, CDR1 is SEHNR, CDR2 FQNEAQ (reference sequence). Between the trimmed V and J ends, which lost 1 base and 3 bases, there was a span of 19 bases. The CDR3 DNA is TGTGCCAGCAGCTTAGGAGCCCTTGCAGGGTGGGGCTACGAGCAGTACTTC. It is translated as CASSLGALAGWGYEQYF.

This clone was counted once. V gene TRBV29-1 combines with J gene TRBJ2-2; 7 bases match TRBD1. The length of the CDR3 is 14 residues. CDR1 is SQVTM, CDR2 ANQGSEA, per germline. With 6 bases clipped from V and 4 bases from J, the junction kept 8 bases outside the gene matches. DNA of the CDR3: TGCAGCGTCAACAGGGGTGGTGGCACCGGGGAGCTGTTTTTT. Translated, it gives CSVNRGGGTGELFF.

This clone was seen more than once but under ten times. This chain links TRBV30 with TRBJ2-3; 15 bases align to TRBD2. V gave up 3 bases and J gave up 3 bases; unmatched junction bases: 4. Per germline, CDR1 GTSNPN and CDR2 SVGIG (reference sequence). The CDR3 length is 16 residues. DNA for the CDR3: TGTGCCTGGAGCCGCGGGACTAGCGGGAGGACAGATACGCAGTATTTT. Translated: CAWSRGTSGRTDTQYF.

The CDR3 is CASQHRRDRNQPQHF. CDR3 coding DNA: TGTGCCAGTCAACACCGCCGGGACAGAAATCAGCCCCAGCATTTT. This chain uses TRBV19 with TRBJ1-5, with 7 bases identical to TRBD1. Per germline, CDR1 LNHDA and CDR2 SQIVND (reference sequence). The CDR3 runs 15 residues. V lost 8 bases, J lost 4 bases, and 11 bases stayed unmatched.

The rearrangement joins TRBV10-2 to TRBJ1-1, with D perhaps matching TRBD1 (6 bases). The CDR3 sequence is 13 residues long. Between the trimmed V and J ends, which lost 6 bases and 2 bases, there was a span of 10 bases. The V gene's germline CDR1 is WSHSY and CDR2 SAAADI. The CDR3 DNA sequence: TGCGCCAGCAGAACAGGGTTCAACACTGAAGCTTTCTTT. Encoded protein: CASRTGFNTEAFF.

In this sample, this clone turned up a few times. The rearrangement links TRBV7-8 to TRBJ2-7, with 8 nucleotides matching TRBD2. Unmatched junction bases numbered 3, after V lost 5 bases and J lost 6 bases. The germline V gene has CDR1 SGHVS and CDR2 FQNEAQ. The CDR3 covers 12 residues. CDR3 nucleotides: TGTGCCAGCAGCCCGGGGGGGGTCGAGCAGTACTTC. Protein: CASSPGGVEQYF.

This chain joins TRBV9 and TRBJ2-3, with D maybe TRBD1 (6 bases). This CDR3 is 15 amino acids long. The V and J ends lost 0 bases and 8 bases respectively, with 16 bases between them. Germline loops: CDR1 SGDLS, CDR2 YYNGEE. CDR3 loop: CASSVVAGAAVTQYF. In DNA, the CDR3 is TGTGCCAGCAGCGTAGTGGCAGGGGCCGCGGTTACGCAGTATTTT.

The chain employs TRBV28 and TRBJ2-2; TRBD2 matches at 8 bases. Losses at the gene ends were 7 bases for V and 2 bases for J; bases not matched to a gene: 9. The germline gives CDR1 MDHEN, CDR2 SYDVKM. The CDR3 has 16 amino acids. The CDR3 sequence: CASKNPGLGNTGELFF. CDR3 sequence (DNA): TGTGCCAGCAAGAACCCGGGACTAGGTAACACCGGGGAGCTGTTTTTT.

The chain has TRBV6-4 and TRBJ2-3; a weak D match, TRBD2 (5 bases). Germline loops: CDR1 MRHNA, CDR2 SNTAGT. CDR3 length: 16 residues. V lost 4 bases, J lost 1 base, and 15 bases lay in between. The CDR3 spells CASSVYAEGGTDTQYF. In nucleotides, the CDR3 is TGTGCCAGCAGTGTATACGCCGAGGGAGGCACAGATACGCAGTATTTT.

This sequence joins TRBV10-2 and TRBJ2-2; D may be TRBD2 (5 bases). CDR1 is WSHSY and CDR2 is SAAADI in the germline V gene. V shed 0 bases and J shed 5 bases, with 13 bases lying between them. CDR3 size: 16 residues. The CDR3 region has the DNA TGCGCCAGCAGTGAGTCGGTAGGGAGTTCGACCGGGGAGCTGTTTTTT. As protein: CASSESVGSSTGELFF.

In DNA, the CDR3 is TGTGCCAGCAGTGAAAGGGGACAGGGGTGGGAGACCCAGTACTTC. Residues: CASSERGQGWETQYF. The V gene is TRBV2, the J gene TRBJ2-5, with 10 bases aligning to TRBD1. Germline CDR1 SNHLY, CDR2 FYNNEI. V lost 2 bases and J lost 5; bases outside the gene matches: 5. The CDR3 sequence is 15 residues long.

The chain recombines TRBV9 with TRBJ2-3; 7 bases align to TRBD2. J gave up 4 bases and V 0 bases, and 11 bases lay outside the gene matches. Per the germline V gene, CDR1 is SGDLS and CDR2 is YYNGEE. The CDR3 length is 17 residues. CDR3 nucleotides: TGTGCCAGCAGCGTAGCGGGGGGTAGTCGGGATGCAGATACGCAGTATTTT. Amino acids: CASSVAGGSRDADTQYF.

CDR3: CASSLEGQGFNEQYF. The CDR3 DNA reads TGTGCCAGCAGCTTAGAGGGACAGGGGTTCAACGAGCAGTACTTC. V gene TRBV7-2 combines with J gene TRBJ2-7, with 10 bases matching TRBD1. The CDR3 spans 15 residues. Germline CDR1 is SGHTA and CDR2 is FQGNSA. With V trimmed by 1 base and J by 5 bases, 5 bases remained unmatched.

The chain has TRBV7-9 and TRBJ2-7; 9 bases agree with TRBD2. Trimming cost V 5 bases and J 6 bases; bases outside gene matches: 8. The CDR3 is 14 residues long. Germline-derived CDR1 and CDR2 are SEHNR and FQNEAQ (reference sequence). CDR3 sequence reads: CASSKGAGGLEQYF. The CDR3 region has the DNA TGTGCCAGCAGCAAGGGGGCGGGGGGGCTCGAGCAGTACTTC.

This clone showed up just once. The chain employs TRBV19 and TRBJ2-2; TRBD1 aligns across 9 bases. The J segment lost 5 bases and the V segment lost 5 bases, leaving 9 bases of the junction unmatched. The CDR3 is 16 residues long. CDR1 is LNHDA, CDR2 SQIVND, per germline (reference sequence). The CDR3 here is CASSSTGGRRTGELFF. The CDR3 region has the DNA TGTGCCAGTAGTTCCACAGGGGGCCGGAGGACCGGGGAGCTGTTTTTT.

The rearrangement joins TRBV19 to TRBJ2-7; 7 bases match TRBD1. The CDR3 has 15 amino acids. In germline, CDR1 is LNHDA, CDR2 SQIVND (reference sequence). J lost 0 bases, V lost 4 bases, and 6 bases had no gene match. This CDR3 reads CASSTLTGSSYEQYF. CDR3 bases: TGTGCCAGTAGTACCCTGACAGGGAGCTCCTACGAGCAGTACTTC.

The V gene is TRBV12-5, the J gene TRBJ1-5; no clear D gene. Between the trimmed V and J ends, which lost 1 base and 4 bases, there was a span of 11 bases. The CDR3 runs 15 residues. CDR1 is LGHNT, CDR2 FRNRAP, per germline. CDR3 in DNA: TGTGCTAGTGGTTTGGAGGAGGTAATAAATCAGCCCCAGCATTTT. Translated: CASGLEEVINQPQHF. Looking up the rest from reference TRBV12-5 and TRBJ1-5 gives the full variable domain: DARVTQTPRHKVTEMGQEVTMRCQPILGHNTVFWYRQTMMQGLELLAYFRNRAPLDDSGMPKDRFSAEMPDATLATLKIQPSEPRDSAVYFCASGLEEVINQPQHFGDGTRLSIL.

This clone showed up just once. The V call is TRBV19, the J call TRBJ2-1, with 7 bases matching TRBD1. V trimming: 5 bases; J trimming: 2 bases; junction bases outside the gene matches: 6. Germline assignment: CDR1 LNHDA and CDR2 SQIVND (reference sequence). CDR3 size: 15 residues. CDR3 sequence (DNA): TGTGCCAGTAGTGAAATACAGGGGACCTACAATGAGCAGTTCTTC. This translates into CASSEIQGTYNEQFF.